Shown below are 17 T cell receptor beta chains from a single sample sequenced in a study of blood T cells in healthy people across ages (dated by TCRdb to between 2014 and 2017). The library was made by 5' RACE. The instrument was an Illumina HiSeq 2500. The second PCR ran for about 6 to 12 cycles and used a J-beta primer mix along with a sample-barcoded 5' primer. The public sequencing data were trimmed at Q25 with fastp and processed into clonotypes with MiXCR by TCRdb, which kept only in-frame beta chains. Rows with a matching CDR3 protein are joined into one entry that keeps the most common DNA and genes. The sample profile shows 850,000 to 1,000,000 distinct CDR3 sequences; roughly 48% of them were found once. Over 10% of the sample goes to the ten largest clones. Input material: blood. The source of these receptors is a man younger than 40 in good health.

V is TRBV28 and J is TRBJ1-3; D not resolved. Germline assignment: CDR1 MDHEN and CDR2 SYDVKM. V shed 6 bases and J shed 0 bases, with 3 bases lying between them. CDR3 length: 12 residues. CDR3 sequence (DNA): TGTGCCAGCAGGAACTCTGGAAACACCATATATTTT. Translated, it gives CASRNSGNTIYF.

This sequence joins TRBV29-1 and TRBJ2-7, with D perhaps matching TRBD1 (5 bases). CDR3 size: 13 residues. V lost 5 bases and J lost 3, with 14 bases in between. CDR1 and CDR2 (germline): SQVTM, ANQGSEA. CDR3 in DNA: TGCAGCGTTATCCCAGCAGGGAACTACGAGCAGTACTTC. It yields the protein CSVIPAGNYEQYF.

This clonotype was counted between two and nine times. The chain couples TRBV11-3 to TRBJ2-7; 7 bases align to TRBD1. Germline V gives CDR1 SGHNT, CDR2 YENEEA. Unmatched junction bases numbered 5, after V lost 6 bases and J lost 3 bases. The CDR3 runs 13 residues. CDR3 residues: CASRPTGVYEQYF. CDR3 nucleotides: TGTGCCAGCAGACCCACAGGGGTCTACGAGCAGTACTTC.

The gene calls are TRBV27 and TRBJ1-2, with D unclear. The CDR3 totals 12 residues. Trimming left V 6 bases short and J 1 base short, with 6 bases between. Germline CDR1 reads MNHEY; CDR2 reads SMNVEV (reference sequence). CDR3 DNA sequence: TGTGCCAGCAGCCGGGGTAACTATGGCTACACCTTC. This gives the protein CASSRGNYGYTF.

This clonotype occurred a few times. This sequence joins TRBV21-1 and TRBJ2-3. TRBV21-1 is a listed pseudogene. This CDR3 has 15 amino acids. In nucleotides, the CDR3 is TGTGCCAGCAGCAAAGCCCAGGACAGCACAGATACGCAGTATTTT. Translated: CASSKAQDSTDTQYF.

The genes are TRBV10-3 and TRBJ2-3; 9 bases fit TRBD2. Germline CDR1 reads ENHRY; CDR2 reads SYGVKD. This CDR3 comprises 17 residues. Losses at the gene ends were 4 bases for V and 2 bases for J; bases not matched to a gene: 10. CDR3 coding DNA: TGTGCCATCAGTGGTATCCTAGCGGGGAAACCCACAGATACGCAGTATTTT. As protein: CAISGILAGKPTDTQYF.

This clonotype was observed a few times. The CDR3 reads CSVRQGFYEQYF. DNA for the CDR3: TGCAGCGTCAGACAGGGTTTCTACGAGCAGTACTTC. The gene calls are TRBV29-1 and TRBJ2-7; the match to TRBD1 covers 7 bases. Germline-derived CDR1 and CDR2 are SQVTM and ANQGSEA. The CDR3 loop spans 12 amino acids. Trimming removed 6 bases from V and 3 bases from J; junction bases left unmatched: 5.

This chain connects TRBV7-2 to TRBJ1-6; 7 positions match TRBD1. J was trimmed by 10 bases and V by 0 bases; bases with no gene match: 6. The CDR3 covers 15 residues. Germline V CDR1 and CDR2: SGHTA, FQGNSA. CDR3 region: CASSLAPGTASPLHF. The CDR3 DNA follows: TGTGCCAGCAGCTTAGCTCCCGGGACAGCCTCACCCCTCCACTTT.

This clonotype was seen a handful of times. This clone may be a read error of a much larger clone one base away. The chain carries TRBV4-1 and TRBJ2-7; 7 positions agree with TRBD2. Germline loops: CDR1 MGHRA, CDR2 YSYEKL. This CDR3 is built from 13 residues. The V and J ends lost 5 bases and 2 bases, in that order; junction bases with no gene match: 3. The CDR3 loop is CASSRGTTYEQYF. Written as DNA, the CDR3 is TGCGCCAGCAGCAGAGGGACTACCTACGAGCAGTACTTC.

This chain links TRBV7-2 with TRBJ2-7; 10 bases map to TRBD1. The CDR3 sequence is 15 residues long. Trimming removed 4 bases from V and 3 bases from J; junction bases left unmatched: 6. Germline CDR1 SGHTA, CDR2 FQGNSA. CDR3 coding DNA: TGTGCCAGCAGCTGGTGGACAGGGGGGGACTACGAGCAGTACTTC. This translates into CASSWWTGGDYEQYF.

The chain links TRBV28 to TRBJ2-7; D unclear. V lost 5 bases and J 5 bases, leaving 13 bases between the germline ends. From germline, CDR1 is MDHEN and CDR2 SYDVKM. This CDR3 has 13 amino acids. The CDR3 loop is CASSRQRQHEQYF. The CDR3 region has the DNA TGTGCCAGCAGTCGACAACGGCAGCACGAGCAGTACTTC.

The chain recombines TRBV20-1 with TRBJ2-3; D is unclear. The CDR3 runs to 13 residues. Looked up from germline, CDR1 is DFQATT and CDR2 is SNEGSKA (reference sequence). V was shortened by 0 bases and J by 3 bases, with 7 bases between the two germline ends. CDR3: CSARDLPTDTQYF. The CDR3, as DNA: TGCAGTGCTAGAGATTTGCCGACAGATACGCAGTATTTT.

This clonotype was counted between two and nine times. The chain couples TRBV25-1 to TRBJ2-1; the match to TRBD1 covers 9 bases. V gave up 3 bases and J gave up 1 base; unmatched junction bases: 4. From germline, CDR1 is MGHDK and CDR2 SYGVNS. The CDR3 runs to 16 residues. CDR3: CASSETGGMSYNEQFF. The CDR3 DNA reads TGTGCCAGCAGTGAGACAGGGGGTATGTCCTACAATGAGCAGTTCTTC.

The chain uses TRBV20-1 and TRBJ2-7, with TRBD1 identical over 7 bases. The CDR3 is 15 residues long. The junction had 13 bases not matched to a gene; V was cut back by 5 bases and J by 3 bases. The V gene's germline CDR1 is DFQATT and CDR2 SNEGSKA (reference sequence). Here the CDR3 reads CSAVRLGTEIYEQYF. CDR3 coding DNA: TGCAGTGCTGTACGACTTGGGACAGAAATCTACGAGCAGTACTTC.

This clonotype was counted between two and nine times. The rearrangement uses TRBV7-3 and TRBJ2-3; D is ambiguous. Trimming took off 5 bases at V and 2 bases at J, with 14 bases between the two ends. The CDR3 covers 15 residues. Germline-derived CDR1 and CDR2 are SGHTA and FQGTGA. This chain's CDR3 is CASSQRPAPTDTQYF. In nucleotides, the CDR3 is TGTGCCAGCAGCCAACGCCCAGCCCCCACAGATACGCAGTATTTT.

The chain links TRBV3-1 to TRBJ2-2, with 7 bases lining up with TRBD1. Germline values: CDR1 LGHDT, CDR2 YNNKEL (reference sequence). The CDR3 sequence is 16 residues long. The junction had 7 bases not matched to a gene; V was cut back by 0 bases and J by 6 bases. CDR3 nucleotides: TGTGCCAGCAGCCAAGATGGCAGGGGGTTCCCCGGGGAGCTGTTTTTT. Its translation is CASSQDGRGFPGELFF.

V and J are TRBV7-3 and TRBJ2-1, with 10 bases fitting TRBD1. Looked up from germline, CDR1 is SGHTA and CDR2 is FQGTGA. CDR3 length equals 14 residues. J gave up 7 bases and V 5 bases, and 5 bases lay outside the gene matches. The DNA of the CDR3 is TGTGCCAGCAGCCCCGACAGGGGGCCAAATGAGCAGTTCTTC. Its translation is CASSPDRGPNEQFF.